This is a list of T cell receptor beta chains from one sample in a study of identical twins. TCRdb independently ran MiXCR on the 5' RACE reads; one entry per CDR3 protein. The data hold hundreds of thousands of distinct CDR3 sequences, with around 20% observed a single time. The same data also contributed to another study, on T cells expressing NK-cell markers.

The material sequenced was PBMCs. These TCRs come from a woman in her late teens or twenties in good health. Both conserved end residues are part of each CDR3. The order of the fields is CDR3 length, D gene, clone size, J gene, V gene, CDR3 protein, CDR3 DNA. A D gene is named only where the DNA matches it firmly. The listing skips clone size in some rows; elsewhere it reads once, few, many or a size class.

>16|TRBD2|.|TRBJ2-7|TRBV12-3/TRBV12-4
CASSRRLAGLSYEQYF
TGTGCCAGCAGTCGGCGACTAGCGGGACTATCCTACGAGCAGTACTTC
>17|TRBD1|.|TRBJ2-7|TRBV12-3/TRBV12-4
CASSIPRRGQGTYEQYF
TGTGCCAGCAGCATCCCGAGGCGGGGACAGGGGACCTACGAGCAGTACTTC
>14|TRBD2|.|TRBJ2-7|TRBV10-3
CAIRGTSGSLEQYF
TGTGCCATCAGGGGGACTAGCGGGAGTCTCGAGCAGTACTTC
>12|.|.|TRBJ1-2|TRBV5-5
CASLVGRNGYTF
TGTGCCAGCCTTGTAGGCCGGAATGGCTACACCTTC
>22|TRBD2|.|TRBJ2-1|TRBV4-2
CASSRARTGTSGGWSSYNEQFF
TGTGCCAGCAGCCGAGCTCGGACCGGGACTAGCGGGGGTTGGAGCTCCTACAATGAGCAGTTCTTC
>15|.|.|TRBJ2-7|TRBV13
CASSLNGPQLHEQYF
TGTGCCAGCAGCTTAAACGGGCCTCAACTCCACGAGCAGTACTTC
>15|.|few|TRBJ2-1|TRBV5-1
CASSFAYTVMYEQFF
TGCGCCAGCAGCTTCGCCTATACCGTGATGTATGAGCAGTTCTTC
>14|.|.|TRBJ1-1|TRBV4-3
CASSQDQATGKAFF
TGCGCCAGCAGCCAAGATCAGGCAACAGGGAAAGCTTTCTTT
>13|.|few|TRBJ1-2|TRBV7-2
CASRQGTNYGYTF
TGTGCCAGCAGACAAGGAACTAACTATGGCTACACCTTC
>14|.|.|TRBJ2-7|TRBV5-1
CASSLRTHSDEQYF
TGCGCCAGCAGCTTGAGGACCCACTCCGACGAGCAGTACTTC
>14|.|many|TRBJ2-1|TRBV6-5
CASSNLKSYNEQFF
TGTGCCAGCAGTAACCTTAAGAGCTACAATGAGCAGTTCTTC
>13|TRBD2|.|TRBJ2-1|TRBV2
CASREGTYNEQFF
TGTGCCAGTAGGGAGGGCACCTACAATGAGCAGTTCTTC
>12|.|few|TRBJ2-1|TRBV4-1
CASTAAGNEQFF
TGCGCCAGCACCGCCGCTGGGAATGAGCAGTTCTTC
>13|.|few|TRBJ2-5|TRBV29-1
CSVEGGGGETQYF
TGCAGCGTTGAAGGAGGGGGTGGAGAGACCCAGTACTTC
>16|.|few|TRBJ2-1|TRBV5-1
CASSLGLISSYNEQFF
TGCGCCAGCAGCTTGGGCCTTATTTCCTCCTACAATGAGCAGTTCTTC
>19|.|.|TRBJ1-3|TRBV7-6
CASSLGVGQGPFSGNTIYF
TGTGCCAGCAGCTTGGGGGTAGGGCAGGGCCCTTTCTCTGGAAACACCATATATTTT
>17|TRBD1|many|TRBJ1-5|TRBV7-9
CASSLSGTAYSNQPQHF
TGTGCCAGCAGCTTATCGGGGACAGCCTATAGCAATCAGCCCCAGCATTTT
>12|.|many|TRBJ1-5|TRBV2
CASSGDHQPQHF
TGTGCCAGCAGTGGGGACCATCAGCCCCAGCATTTT
>15|TRBD1|few|TRBJ1-6|TRBV25-1
CASSEFGQVNSPLHF
TGTGCCAGCAGTGAATTCGGACAGGTTAATTCACCCCTCCACTTT
>11|.|few|TRBJ2-2|TRBV10-3
CAISELRELFF
TGTGCCATCAGTGAGTTGCGGGAGCTGTTTTTT
>16|.|few|TRBJ2-7|TRBV28
CASSPRGGASSYEQYF
TGTGCCAGCAGCCCTAGGGGGGGGGCTTCCTCCTACGAGCAGTACTTC
>14|.|.|TRBJ2-7|TRBV7-2
CASAKRPDSYEQYF
TGTGCCAGCGCGAAAAGACCAGACTCCTACGAGCAGTACTTC
>15|TRBD2|.|TRBJ2-3|TRBV5-6
CASSELGGGTDTQYF
TGTGCCAGCAGCGAATTGGGGGGGGGCACAGATACGCAGTATTTT
>14|.|few|TRBJ2-3|TRBV7-9
CASNVKGGPDTQYF
TGTGCCAGCAACGTAAAGGGGGGGCCCGATACGCAGTATTTT
>19|TRBD2|.|TRBJ2-7|TRBV9
CASSVAPSPLAGSAYEQYF
TGTGCCAGCAGCGTAGCTCCCTCCCCACTAGCGGGATCAGCCTACGAGCAGTACTTC
>16|TRBD1|.|TRBJ2-3|TRBV10-1
CASSESAGGSTDTQYF
TGCGCCAGCAGTGAGTCCGCAGGGGGTAGCACAGATACGCAGTATTTT
>15|.|.|TRBJ2-6|TRBV7-9
CASSLPESGANVLTF
TGTGCCAGCAGCTTACCGGAATCTGGGGCCAACGTCCTGACTTTC
>17|.|.|TRBJ2-5|TRBV11-1
CASSLLFATGGQQTQYF
TGTGCCAGCAGCTTACTGTTTGCGACAGGCGGCCAACAGACCCAGTACTTC
>14|.|.|TRBJ2-2|TRBV20-1
CSAQAGPNTGELFF
TGCAGTGCTCAAGCGGGTCCGAACACCGGGGAGCTGTTTTTT
>15|TRBD2|few|TRBJ2-3|TRBV7-9
CASRPTSGGSDTQYF
TGTGCCAGCAGGCCGACTAGCGGGGGATCCGATACGCAGTATTTT
>14|.|.|TRBJ2-3|TRBV20-1
CSATKTLTGAAQYF
TGCAGTGCCACCAAAACGCTGACGGGGGCTGCGCAGTATTTT
>11|.|few|TRBJ2-1|TRBV6-1
CASSLNRIEFF
TGTGCCAGCAGCCTTAACCGGATAGAGTTCTTC
>14|TRBD2|few|TRBJ2-3|TRBV30
CAWSAGLAADTQYF
TGTGCCTGGAGTGCCGGACTAGCAGCAGATACGCAGTATTTT
>16|.|.|TRBJ2-1|TRBV5-1
CASSLAAQGWRNEQFF
TGCGCCAGCAGCTTGGCCGCACAGGGTTGGAGGAATGAGCAGTTCTTC
>15|TRBD1|few|TRBJ2-7|TRBV7-9
CASSGRDRAVYEQYF
TGTGCCAGCAGTGGACGGGACAGGGCTGTCTACGAGCAGTACTTC
>15|.|.|TRBJ1-5|TRBV12-3/TRBV12-4
CASSFSGTANQPQHF
TGTGCCAGCAGTTTCTCCGGGACTGCCAATCAGCCCCAGCATTTT
>15|.|once|TRBJ2-7|TRBV7-9
CASSLLSGPYYEQYF
TGTGCCAGCAGCCTCCTCTCCGGGCCCTACTACGAGCAGTACTTC